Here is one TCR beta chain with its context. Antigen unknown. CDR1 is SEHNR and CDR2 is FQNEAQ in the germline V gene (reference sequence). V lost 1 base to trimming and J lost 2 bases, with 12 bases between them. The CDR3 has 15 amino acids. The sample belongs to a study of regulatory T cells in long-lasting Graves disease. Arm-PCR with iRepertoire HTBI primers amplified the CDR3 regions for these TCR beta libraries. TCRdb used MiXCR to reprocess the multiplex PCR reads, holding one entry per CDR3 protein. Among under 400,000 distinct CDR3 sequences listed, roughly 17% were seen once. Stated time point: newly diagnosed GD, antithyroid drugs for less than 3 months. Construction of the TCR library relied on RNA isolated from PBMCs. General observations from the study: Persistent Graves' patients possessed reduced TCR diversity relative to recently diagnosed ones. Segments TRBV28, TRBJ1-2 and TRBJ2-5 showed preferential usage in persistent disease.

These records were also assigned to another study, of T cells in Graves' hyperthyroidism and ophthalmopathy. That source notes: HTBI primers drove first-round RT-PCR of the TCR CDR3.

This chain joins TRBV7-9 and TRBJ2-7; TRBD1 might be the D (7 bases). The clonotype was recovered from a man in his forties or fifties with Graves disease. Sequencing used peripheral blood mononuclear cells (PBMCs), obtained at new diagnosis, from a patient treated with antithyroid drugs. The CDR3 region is CASSLGPGGTYEQYF. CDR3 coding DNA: TGTGCCAGCAGCTTAGGTCCAGGGGGGACCTACGAGCAGTACTTC.